The source of this T cell receptor (beta chain) is a study of blood T cell repertoires in COVID-19. Looking at the study overall: From T cells, B-cell-depleted T cells, or PBMCs came the material, which was cDNA or gDNA.

The data were produced by immunoSEQ multiplex PCR, yet TCRdb's version contains in-frame clones alone and is incomplete. The sample carries 35,000 to 40,000 clones, nearly 90% recorded once. Sequencing was carried out using peripheral blood. The sequence was obtained from a man in his 70s with active COVID-19.

The CDR3 DNA follows: TGTGCCAGCAGTTCCCCCAGCGGACTTATCAACGAGCAGTACTTC. Amino acid sequence: CASSSPSGLINEQYF. The V call is TRBV28, the J call TRBJ2-7; TRBD2 might be the D (5 bases). V was shortened by 4 bases and J by 5 bases, with 18 bases between the two germline ends. Germline V gene lookup returns CDR1 MDHEN and CDR2 SYDVKM. The CDR3 loop spans 15 amino acids.